This TCR beta chain emerged from a study of T cells in Graves' hyperthyroidism and ophthalmopathy. The study, taken as a whole, reports: Ophthalmopathy cases were set apart from stable hyperthyroidism by a 13 V-J model. The model predicted ophthalmopathy a median roughly six months before onset.

Researchers amplified the TCR beta CDR3 regions from RNA transcripts. Initially, a first-round RT-PCR of the TCR CDR3 employed the HTBI primer set. MiXCR, applied by TCRdb to the multiplex PCR reads, yields one record per CDR3 protein. The sample comprises 75,000 to 100,000 distinct CDR3 sequences, over 50% of which are singletons, and 27% rests with the top ten. This clonotype has only a few counts. The antigen remains undetermined. The authors obtained PBMCs from around 10 ml of fresh peripheral blood. The sequenced sample was blood. This clonotype was obtained from a woman aged 40-49 years with Graves' hyperthyroidism.

CDR3 residues: CASSLWSGYEQYF. DNA for the CDR3: TGTGCCAGCAGTTTATGGTCCGGCTACGAGCAGTACTTC. The chain recombines TRBV28 with TRBJ2-7; D remains unclear. The CDR3 is 13 residues long. Per the germline V gene, CDR1 is MDHEN and CDR2 is SYDVKM. V lost 0 bases and J lost 3, with 6 bases in between.